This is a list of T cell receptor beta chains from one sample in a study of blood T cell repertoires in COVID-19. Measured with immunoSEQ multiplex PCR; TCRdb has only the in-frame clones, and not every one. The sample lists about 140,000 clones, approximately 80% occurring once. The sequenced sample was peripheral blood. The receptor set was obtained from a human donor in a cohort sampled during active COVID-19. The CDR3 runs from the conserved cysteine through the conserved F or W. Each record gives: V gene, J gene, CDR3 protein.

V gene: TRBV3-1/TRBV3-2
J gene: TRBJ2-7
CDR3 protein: CASSLPGGEQYF

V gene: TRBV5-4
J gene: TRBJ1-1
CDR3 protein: CASSSFPRQEAEAFF

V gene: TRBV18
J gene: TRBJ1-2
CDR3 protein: CASSRTDTNYGYTF

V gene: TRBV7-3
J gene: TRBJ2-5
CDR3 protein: CASSSGLSQETQYF

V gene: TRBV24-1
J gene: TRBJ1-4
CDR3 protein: CATSGEGRELFF

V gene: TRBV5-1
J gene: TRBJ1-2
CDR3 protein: CASSLAGNGYTF

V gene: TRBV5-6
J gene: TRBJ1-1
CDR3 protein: CASSLDQNTEAFF

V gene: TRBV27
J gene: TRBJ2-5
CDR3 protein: CASRPRQGAGETQYF

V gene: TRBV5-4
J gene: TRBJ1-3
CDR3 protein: CASSGDGIGNTIYF

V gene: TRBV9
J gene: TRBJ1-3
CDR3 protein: CASSVGEGQANSGNTIYF

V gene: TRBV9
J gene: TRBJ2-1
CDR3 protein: CASSVRGGRNNEQFF

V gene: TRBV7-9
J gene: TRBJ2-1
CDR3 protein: CASSLPGGNEQFF

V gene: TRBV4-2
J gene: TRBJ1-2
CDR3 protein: CASSQDRGRYGYTF

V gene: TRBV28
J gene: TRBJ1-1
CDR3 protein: CASSLGSGYTEAFF

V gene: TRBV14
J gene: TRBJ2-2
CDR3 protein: CASSPTTSAGGELFF

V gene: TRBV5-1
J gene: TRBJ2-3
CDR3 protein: CASSLASGGGTDTQYF

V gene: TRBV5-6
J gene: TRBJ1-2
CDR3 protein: CASSFQGEGYTF

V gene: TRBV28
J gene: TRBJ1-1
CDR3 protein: CASLGATGITTEAFF

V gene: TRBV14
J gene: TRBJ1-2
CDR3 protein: CASSPIYAGLNYGYTF

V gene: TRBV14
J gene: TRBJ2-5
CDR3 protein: CASSQDLQETQYF

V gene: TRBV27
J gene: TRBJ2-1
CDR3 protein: CASSPRRGPYNEQFF

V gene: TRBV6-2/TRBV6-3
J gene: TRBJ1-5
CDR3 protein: CASSRIQGWKQPQHF